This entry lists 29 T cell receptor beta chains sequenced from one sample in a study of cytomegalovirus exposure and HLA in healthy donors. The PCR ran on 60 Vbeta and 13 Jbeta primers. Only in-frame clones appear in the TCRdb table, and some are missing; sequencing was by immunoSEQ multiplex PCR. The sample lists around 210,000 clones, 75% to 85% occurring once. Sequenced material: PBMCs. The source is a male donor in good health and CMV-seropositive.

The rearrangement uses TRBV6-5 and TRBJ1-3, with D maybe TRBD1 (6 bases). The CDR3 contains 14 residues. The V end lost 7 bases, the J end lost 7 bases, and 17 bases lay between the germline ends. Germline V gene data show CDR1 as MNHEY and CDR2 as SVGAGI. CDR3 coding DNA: TGTGCCAGCACCTCAGGGGTCGCCGGCAACACCATATATTTT. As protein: CASTSGVAGNTIYF.

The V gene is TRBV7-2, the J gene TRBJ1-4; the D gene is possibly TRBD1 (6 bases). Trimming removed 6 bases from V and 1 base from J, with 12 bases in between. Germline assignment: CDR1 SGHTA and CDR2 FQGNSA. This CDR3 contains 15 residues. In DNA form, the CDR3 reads TGTGCCAGCAGTCCCAGGGGCGTAACTAATGAAAAACTGTTTTTT. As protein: CASSPRGVTNEKLFF.

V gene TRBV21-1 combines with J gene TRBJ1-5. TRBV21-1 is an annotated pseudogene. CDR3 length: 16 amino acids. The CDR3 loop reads CASSQKGLYSNQPQHF. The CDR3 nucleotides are TGTGCCAGCAGCCAAAAGGGACTTTATAGCAATCAGCCCCAGCATTTT.

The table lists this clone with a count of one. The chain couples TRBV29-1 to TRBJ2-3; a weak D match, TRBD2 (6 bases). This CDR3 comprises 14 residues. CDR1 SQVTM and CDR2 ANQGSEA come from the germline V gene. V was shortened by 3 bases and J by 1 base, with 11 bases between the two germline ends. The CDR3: CSVDSGVGTDTQYF. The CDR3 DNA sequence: TGCAGCGTTGACTCGGGAGTCGGCACAGATACGCAGTATTTT.

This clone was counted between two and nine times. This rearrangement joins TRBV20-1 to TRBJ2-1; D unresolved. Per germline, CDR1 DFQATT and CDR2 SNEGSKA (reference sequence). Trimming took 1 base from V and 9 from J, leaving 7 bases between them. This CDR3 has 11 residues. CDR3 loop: CSARAAIEQFF. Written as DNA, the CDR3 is TGCAGTGCTAGAGCAGCGATTGAGCAGTTCTTC.

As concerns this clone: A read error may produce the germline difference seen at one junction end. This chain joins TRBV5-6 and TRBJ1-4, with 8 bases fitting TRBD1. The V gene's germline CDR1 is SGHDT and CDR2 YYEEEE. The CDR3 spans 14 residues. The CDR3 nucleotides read TGTGCCAGCAGTTTGGACAGGGTGAATGAAAAACTGTTTTTT. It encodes CASSLDRVNEKLFF.

CDR3: CASSFRTETEAFF. The DNA for the CDR3 is TGTGCCAGCAGCTTTCGGACAGAGACAGAAGCTTTCTTT. The chain recombines TRBV7-9 with TRBJ1-1, with TRBD1 as a possible D gene (6 bases). In germline, CDR1 is SEHNR, CDR2 FQNEAQ (reference sequence). Deletions cut 3 bases from V and 8 bases from J, with 13 bases between. The CDR3 is 13 amino acids.

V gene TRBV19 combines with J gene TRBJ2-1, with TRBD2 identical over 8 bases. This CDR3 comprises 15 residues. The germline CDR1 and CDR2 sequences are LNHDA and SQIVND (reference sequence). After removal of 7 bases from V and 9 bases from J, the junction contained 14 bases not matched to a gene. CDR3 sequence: CASMPTGLVIGEQFF. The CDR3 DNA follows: TGTGCCAGTATGCCCACGGGACTAGTCATTGGTGAGCAGTTCTTC.

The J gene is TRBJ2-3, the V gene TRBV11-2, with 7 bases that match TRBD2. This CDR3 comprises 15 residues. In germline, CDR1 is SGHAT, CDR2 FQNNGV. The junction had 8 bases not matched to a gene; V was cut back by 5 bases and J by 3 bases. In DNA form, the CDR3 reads TGTGCCAGCAGCACCCGGACTAGTATGACAGATACGCAGTATTTT. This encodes CASSTRTSMTDTQYF. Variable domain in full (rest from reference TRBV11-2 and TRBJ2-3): EAGVAQSPRYKIIEKRQSVAFWCNPISGHATLYWYQQILGQGPKLLIQFQNNGVVDDSQLPKDRFSAERLKGVDSTLKIQPAKLEDSAVYLCASSTRTSMTDTQYFGPGTRLTVL.

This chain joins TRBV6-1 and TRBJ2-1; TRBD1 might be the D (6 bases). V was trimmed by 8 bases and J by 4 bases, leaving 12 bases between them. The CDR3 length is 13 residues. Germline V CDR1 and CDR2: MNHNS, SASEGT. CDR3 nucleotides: TGTGCCAGCCGGTTTGGACAGTACAATGAGCAGTTCTTC. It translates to CASRFGQYNEQFF.

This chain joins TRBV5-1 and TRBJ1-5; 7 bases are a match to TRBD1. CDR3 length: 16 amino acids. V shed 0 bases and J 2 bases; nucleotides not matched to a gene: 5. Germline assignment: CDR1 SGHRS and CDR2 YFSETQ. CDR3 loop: CASSLGATGGNQPQHF. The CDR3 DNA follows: TGCGCCAGCAGCTTGGGGGCTACAGGGGGCAATCAGCCCCAGCATTTT. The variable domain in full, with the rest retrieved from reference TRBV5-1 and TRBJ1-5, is KAGVTQTPRYLIKTRGQQVTLSCSPISGHRSVSWYQQTPGQGLQFLFEYFSETQRNKGNFPGRFSGRQFSNSRSEMNVSTLELGDSALYLCASSLGATGGNQPQHFGDGTRLSIL.

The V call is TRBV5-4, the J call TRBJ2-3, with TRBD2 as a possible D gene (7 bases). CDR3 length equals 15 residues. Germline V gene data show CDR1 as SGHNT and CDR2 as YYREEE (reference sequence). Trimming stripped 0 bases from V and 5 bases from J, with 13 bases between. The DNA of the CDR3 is TGTGCCAGCAGCTTGGTCAGGGGAGGGGGAGATACGCAGTATTTT. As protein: CASSLVRGGGDTQYF.

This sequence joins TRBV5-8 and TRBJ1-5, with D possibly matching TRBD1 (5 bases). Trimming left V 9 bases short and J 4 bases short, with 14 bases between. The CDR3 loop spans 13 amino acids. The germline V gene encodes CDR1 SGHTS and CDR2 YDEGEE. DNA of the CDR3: TGTGCCACCGCGACGGGGGGTAATCAGCCCCAGCATTTT. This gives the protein CATATGGNQPQHF.

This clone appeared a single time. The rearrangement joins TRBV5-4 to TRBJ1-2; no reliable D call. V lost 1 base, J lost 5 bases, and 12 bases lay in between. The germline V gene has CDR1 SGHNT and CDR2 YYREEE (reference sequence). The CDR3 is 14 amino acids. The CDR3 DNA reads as TGTGCCAGCAGCTTGACGGGGTCTCGGTATGGCTACACCTTC. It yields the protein CASSLTGSRYGYTF. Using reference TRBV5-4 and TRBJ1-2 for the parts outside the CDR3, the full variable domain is ETGVTQSPTHLIKTRGQQVTLRCSSQSGHNTVSWYQQALGQGPQFIFQYYREEENGRGNFPPRFSGLQFPNYSSELNVNALELDDSALYLCASSLTGSRYGYTFGSGTRLTVV.

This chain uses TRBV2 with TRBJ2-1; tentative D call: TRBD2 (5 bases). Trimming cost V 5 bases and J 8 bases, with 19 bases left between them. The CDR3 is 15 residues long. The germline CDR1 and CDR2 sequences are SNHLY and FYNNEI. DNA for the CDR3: TGTGCCAGCAGTAACGACTACCCTGCTTTGGATGAGCAGTTCTTC. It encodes CASSNDYPALDEQFF.

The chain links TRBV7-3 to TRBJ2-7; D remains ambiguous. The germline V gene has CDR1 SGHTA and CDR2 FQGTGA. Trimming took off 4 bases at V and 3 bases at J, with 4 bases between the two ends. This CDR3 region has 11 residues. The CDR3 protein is CASSSNYEQYF. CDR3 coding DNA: TGTGCCAGCAGCTCCAACTACGAGCAGTACTTC.

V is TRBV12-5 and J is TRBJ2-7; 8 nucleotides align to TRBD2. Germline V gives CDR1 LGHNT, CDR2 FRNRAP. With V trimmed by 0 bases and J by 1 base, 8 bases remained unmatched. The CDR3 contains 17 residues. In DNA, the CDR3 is TGTGCTAGTGGTTTGGTCTCGCCGGGACTAGATTCCTACGAGCAGTACTTC. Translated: CASGLVSPGLDSYEQYF.

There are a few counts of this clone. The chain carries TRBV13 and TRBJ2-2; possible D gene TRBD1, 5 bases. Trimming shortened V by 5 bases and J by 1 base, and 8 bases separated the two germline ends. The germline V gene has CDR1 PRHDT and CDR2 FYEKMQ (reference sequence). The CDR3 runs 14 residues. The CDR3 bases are TGTGCCAGCAGCCCGACAGAGAACACCGGGGAGCTGTTTTTT. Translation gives CASSPTENTGELFF.

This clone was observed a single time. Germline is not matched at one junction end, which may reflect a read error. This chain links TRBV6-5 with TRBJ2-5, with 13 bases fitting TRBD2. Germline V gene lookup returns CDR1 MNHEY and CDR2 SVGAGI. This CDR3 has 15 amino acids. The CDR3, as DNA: TGTGCCGGCAGTTCCTGGACTAGCGGGGGAGTGACCCAGTACTTC. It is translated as CAGSSWTSGGVTQYF.

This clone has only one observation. CDR3 residues: CASSQETGRPYEQYF. The CDR3 DNA follows: TGTGCCAGCTCGCAGGAGACAGGGCGTCCCTACGAGCAGTACTTC. The chain joins TRBV18 to TRBJ2-7, with 7 bases fitting TRBD1. The CDR3 extends over 15 amino acids. V shed 6 bases, J shed 2 bases, and the junction held 10 bases outside the gene matches. Germline V gene data show CDR1 as KGHSH and CDR2 as LQKENI.

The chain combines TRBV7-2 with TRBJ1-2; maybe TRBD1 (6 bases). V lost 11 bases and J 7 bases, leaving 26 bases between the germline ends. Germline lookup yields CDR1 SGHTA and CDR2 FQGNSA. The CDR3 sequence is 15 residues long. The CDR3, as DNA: TGTGCCCGCCGGGACACGGTCGGAATAATGGGTGGCTACACCTTC. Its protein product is CARRDTVGIMGGYTF.

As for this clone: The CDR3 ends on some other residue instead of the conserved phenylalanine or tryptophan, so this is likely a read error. The CDR3: CASSMTGNAYYEQYL. The DNA of the CDR3 is TGTGCCAGCAGTATGACAGGGAACGCATACTACGAGCAGTACCTC. J is TRBJ2-7 and V is TRBV28; TRBD1 aligns across 7 bases. The length of the CDR3 is 15 residues. CDR1 and CDR2 from the germline V gene are MDHEN and SYDVKM. With 5 bases clipped from V and 3 bases from J, the junction kept 10 bases outside the gene matches.

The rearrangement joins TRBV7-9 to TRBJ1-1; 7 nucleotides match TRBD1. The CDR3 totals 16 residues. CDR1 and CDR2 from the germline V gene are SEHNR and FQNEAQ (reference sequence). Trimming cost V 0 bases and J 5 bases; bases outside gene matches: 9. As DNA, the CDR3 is TGTGCCAGCAGCTTAGCGGGTTCAGGGGGGCGGACTGAAGCTTTCTTT. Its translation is CASSLAGSGGRTEAFF.

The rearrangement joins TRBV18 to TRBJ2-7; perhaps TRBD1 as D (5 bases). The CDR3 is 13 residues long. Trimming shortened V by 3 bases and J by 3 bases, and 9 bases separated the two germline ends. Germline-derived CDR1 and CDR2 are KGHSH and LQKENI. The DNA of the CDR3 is TGTGCCAGCTCACCTCCAGGGAACTACGAGCAGTACTTC. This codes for CASSPPGNYEQYF.

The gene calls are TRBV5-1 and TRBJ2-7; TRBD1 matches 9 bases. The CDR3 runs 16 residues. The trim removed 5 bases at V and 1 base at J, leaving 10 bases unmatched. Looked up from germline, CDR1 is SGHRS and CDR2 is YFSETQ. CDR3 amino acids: CASRSVGTGNSYEQYF. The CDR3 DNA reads TGCGCCAGCAGGTCCGTAGGGACAGGGAATTCCTACGAGCAGTACTTC. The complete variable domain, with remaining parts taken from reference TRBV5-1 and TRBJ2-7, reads KAGVTQTPRYLIKTRGQQVTLSCSPISGHRSVSWYQQTPGQGLQFLFEYFSETQRNKGNFPGRFSGRQFSNSRSEMNVSTLELGDSALYLCASRSVGTGNSYEQYFGPGTRLTVT.

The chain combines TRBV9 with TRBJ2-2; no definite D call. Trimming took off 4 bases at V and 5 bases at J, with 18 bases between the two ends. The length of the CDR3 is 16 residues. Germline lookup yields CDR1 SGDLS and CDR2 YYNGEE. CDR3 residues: CASSLRSPGVTGELFF. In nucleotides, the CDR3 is TGTGCCAGCAGCCTCAGATCCCCCGGAGTAACCGGGGAGCTGTTTTTT. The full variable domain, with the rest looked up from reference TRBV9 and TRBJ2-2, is DSGVTQTPKHLITATGQRVTLRCSPRSGDLSVYWYQQSLDQGLQFLIQYYNGEERAKGNILERFSAQQFPDLHSELNLSSLELGDSALYFCASSLRSPGVTGELFFGEGSRLTVL.

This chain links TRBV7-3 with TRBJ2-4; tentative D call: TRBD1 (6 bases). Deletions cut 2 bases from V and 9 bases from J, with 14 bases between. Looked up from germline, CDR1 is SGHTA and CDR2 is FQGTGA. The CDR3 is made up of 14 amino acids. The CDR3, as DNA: TGTGCCAGCAGCTTAGAGACAGGCGAGGGCATTCAGTACTTC. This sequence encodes CASSLETGEGIQYF. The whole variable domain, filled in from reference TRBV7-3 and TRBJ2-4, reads GAGVSQTPSNKVTEKGKYVELRCDPISGHTALYWYRQSLGQGPEFLIYFQGTGAADDSGLPNDRFFAVRPEGSVSTLKIQRTERGDSAVYLCASSLETGEGIQYFGAGTRLSVL.

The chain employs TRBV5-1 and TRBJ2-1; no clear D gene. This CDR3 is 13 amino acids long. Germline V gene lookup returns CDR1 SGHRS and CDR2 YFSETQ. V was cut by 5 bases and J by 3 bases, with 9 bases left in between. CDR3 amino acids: CASSLSRYNEQFF. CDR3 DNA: TGCGCCAGCAGTCTTTCGCGCTACAATGAGCAGTTCTTC.

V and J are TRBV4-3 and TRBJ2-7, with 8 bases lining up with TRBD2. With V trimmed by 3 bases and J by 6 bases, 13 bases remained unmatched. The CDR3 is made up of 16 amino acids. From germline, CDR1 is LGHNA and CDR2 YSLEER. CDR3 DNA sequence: TGCGCCAGCAGCCACCAAGCCGGGACTAGTCTCTTCGAGCAGTACTTC. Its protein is CASSHQAGTSLFEQYF.